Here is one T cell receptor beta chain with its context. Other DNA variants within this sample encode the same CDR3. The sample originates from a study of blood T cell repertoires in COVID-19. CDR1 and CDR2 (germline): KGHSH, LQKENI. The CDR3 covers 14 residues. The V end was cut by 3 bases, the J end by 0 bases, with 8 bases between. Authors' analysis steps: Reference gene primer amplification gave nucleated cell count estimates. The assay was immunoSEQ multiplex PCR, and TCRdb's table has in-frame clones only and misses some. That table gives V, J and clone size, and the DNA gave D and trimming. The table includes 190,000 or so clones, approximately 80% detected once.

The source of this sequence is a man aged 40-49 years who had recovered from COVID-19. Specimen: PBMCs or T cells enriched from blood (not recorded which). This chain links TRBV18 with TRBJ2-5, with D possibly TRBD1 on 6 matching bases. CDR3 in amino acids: CASSPTGHQETQYF. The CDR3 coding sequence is TGTGCCAGCTCACCGACAGGACACCAAGAGACCCAGTACTTC.